This record concerns one T cell receptor (beta chain) sequence. This record comes from a study of blood T cell repertoires in COVID-19. Study overall: Specimens from acute and convalescent COVID-19 originated in the United States, Italy and Spain.

Original methodology: Reference gene primer amplification yielded estimated nucleated cell counts. Profiled with immunoSEQ multiplex PCR; TCRdb holds only in-frame clones, not every one. The V and J calls and the clone size are those of that table, but D and trimming were determined from the DNA. The sample lists around 160,000 clones, under 90% occurring once. Germline CDR1 and CDR2: SGHTA and FQGNSA. The CDR3 is 14 amino acids. Deletions cut 3 bases from V and 4 bases from J, with 12 bases between. This chain links TRBV7-2 with TRBJ1-1; tentatively, D is TRBD1 (6 bases). The sequenced material came from peripheral blood. The clonotype was recovered from a woman over 75 with acute or convalescent COVID-19. The CDR3: CASSFYRVGTEAFF. Written as DNA, the CDR3 is TGTGCCAGCAGCTTCTACAGGGTCGGCACTGAAGCTTTCTTT.